These T cell receptor beta chains were read from a single sample in a study of CD8+ T cells in alopecia areata. Only in-frame clones appear in the TCRdb table, and some are missing; sequencing was by immunoSEQ multiplex PCR. In the table there are some 120,000 clones, 61% of which are singletons. The source was CD4+ T cells sorted from blood, collected at week 4, from a patient treated with tofacitinib. The receptor source for this set is a human donor with alopecia areata. CDR3s include the opening cysteine and the closing phenylalanine or tryptophan. D genes are given only for firm matches. Clone size appears in some rows only: once, few, many, or a class for an expanded clone.

v_call	clone_size	j_call	d_call	cdr3_nt	cdr3_aa
TRBV2	NA	TRBJ2-5	NA	TGTGCCAGCAGTGATTCACCTATAGGGGAGACCCAGTACTTC	CASSDSPIGETQYF
TRBV7-3	NA	TRBJ2-1	NA	TGTGCCAGCAGCTTACGAAGAGGGGATGAGCAGTTCTTC	CASSLRRGDEQFF
TRBV18	NA	TRBJ2-2	NA	TGTGCCAGCTCACCACCGCAGGCCCAGAACACCGGGGAGCTGTTTTTT	CASSPPQAQNTGELFF
TRBV30	NA	TRBJ1-5	NA	TGTGCCTGGAGTCCTCGGAGCAATCAGCCCCAGCATTTT	CAWSPRSNQPQHF
TRBV25-1	NA	TRBJ2-5	NA	TGTGCCAGCAGTGAAGGCCACCCCCAGGAGACCCAGTACTTC	CASSEGHPQETQYF
TRBV27	NA	TRBJ1-2	NA	TGTGCCAGCGGACGGGGACTTAACTATGGCTACACCTTC	CASGRGLNYGYTF
TRBV2	few	TRBJ2-7	NA	TGTGCCAGCAGTGAACAGAGGGACTACGAGCAGTACTTC	CASSEQRDYEQYF
TRBV30	NA	TRBJ2-3	TRBD2	TGTGCCTGGCAACCGGGACTAGCGACCGATACGCAGTATTTT	CAWQPGLATDTQYF
TRBV19	NA	TRBJ1-1	NA	TGTGCCAGTAGTATCCCGGGACCTGAAGCTTTCTTT	CASSIPGPEAFF
TRBV28	NA	TRBJ2-6	NA	TGTGCCAGCAGACCGATAGTGGCCGGGGCCAACGTCCTGACTTTC	CASRPIVAGANVLTF
TRBV19	NA	TRBJ2-2	TRBD1	TGTGCCAGCCGACGCCTGGGACAGGGCAGCACCGGGGAGCTGTTTTTT	CASRRLGQGSTGELFF
TRBV5-4	NA	TRBJ2-7	TRBD1	TGTGCCAGCAGCTTGACCGGGACAGATGGCGAGCAGTACTTC	CASSLTGTDGEQYF
TRBV29-1	few	TRBJ2-2	TRBD1	TGCAGCGTTGCCGTGACAGGGGTATCCGGGGAGCTGTTTTTT	CSVAVTGVSGELFF
TRBV25-1	NA	TRBJ2-7	NA	TGTGCCAGCAGTTTAACAGAGTCCTACGAGCAGTACTTC	CASSLTESYEQYF
TRBV7-2	NA	TRBJ2-4	NA	TGTGCCAGCAGCTTAGCCGTCAGGTCAGATCGCCTCAAAAACATTCAGTACTTC	CASSLAVRSDRLKNIQYF